This is a list of T cell receptor beta chains from one sample in a study of T cells in Graves' hyperthyroidism and ophthalmopathy. From the multiplex PCR reads, TCRdb called clonotypes with MiXCR, one entry per CDR3 protein. The profile shows hundreds of thousands of distinct CDR3 sequences, over 11% of them singletons. The sequencing input was blood. The receptors here all came from a woman between 25 and 40 years old with Graves' hyperthyroidism that later progressed to Graves' ophthalmopathy. Each CDR3 is given with its conserved first and last residue.

cdr3_length	j_call	v_call	cdr3_aa
16	TRBJ2-1	TRBV20-1	CSAPGLAGESYNEQFF
13	TRBJ1-1	TRBV11-3	CASSLDRGGYAFF
14	TRBJ1-3	TRBV12-3/TRBV12-4	CASSPSRERNTIYF
14	TRBJ1-6	TRBV20-1	CSARRTAEGSPLHF
14	TRBJ2-3	TRBV2	CASSRLAGPDTQYF
15	TRBJ2-5	TRBV19	CASISTGEGQETQYF
13	TRBJ2-7	TRBV7-2	CASRGSGTYEQYF
13	TRBJ1-5	TRBV6-2/TRBV6-3	CASSFGVGQPQHF
12	TRBJ1-1	TRBV3-1	CASSPGHGEAFF
16	TRBJ1-2	TRBV13	CASSLTGGNHNYGYTF
14	TRBJ2-7	TRBV30	CAWSVRASGNEQYF
14	TRBJ2-3	TRBV20-1	CSARVQGGTDTQYF
12	TRBJ2-7	TRBV20-1	CSATHRAHEQYF
15	TRBJ2-7	TRBV6-1	CASSVTGGAVHEQYF
13	TRBJ1-4	TRBV28	CASLQAANEKLFF
15	TRBJ2-4	TRBV3-1	CASSPPGDRVNIQYF
17	TRBJ1-6	TRBV7-8	CASSLDQGWNDNSPLHF
15	TRBJ2-3	TRBV30	CAWRTSGGSTDTQYF
10	TRBJ2-3	TRBV29-1	CSVELDTQYF
16	TRBJ2-7	TRBV20-1	CSARARGQALPYEQYF
17	TRBJ2-1	TRBV3-1	CASSPTTGGDSYNEQFF